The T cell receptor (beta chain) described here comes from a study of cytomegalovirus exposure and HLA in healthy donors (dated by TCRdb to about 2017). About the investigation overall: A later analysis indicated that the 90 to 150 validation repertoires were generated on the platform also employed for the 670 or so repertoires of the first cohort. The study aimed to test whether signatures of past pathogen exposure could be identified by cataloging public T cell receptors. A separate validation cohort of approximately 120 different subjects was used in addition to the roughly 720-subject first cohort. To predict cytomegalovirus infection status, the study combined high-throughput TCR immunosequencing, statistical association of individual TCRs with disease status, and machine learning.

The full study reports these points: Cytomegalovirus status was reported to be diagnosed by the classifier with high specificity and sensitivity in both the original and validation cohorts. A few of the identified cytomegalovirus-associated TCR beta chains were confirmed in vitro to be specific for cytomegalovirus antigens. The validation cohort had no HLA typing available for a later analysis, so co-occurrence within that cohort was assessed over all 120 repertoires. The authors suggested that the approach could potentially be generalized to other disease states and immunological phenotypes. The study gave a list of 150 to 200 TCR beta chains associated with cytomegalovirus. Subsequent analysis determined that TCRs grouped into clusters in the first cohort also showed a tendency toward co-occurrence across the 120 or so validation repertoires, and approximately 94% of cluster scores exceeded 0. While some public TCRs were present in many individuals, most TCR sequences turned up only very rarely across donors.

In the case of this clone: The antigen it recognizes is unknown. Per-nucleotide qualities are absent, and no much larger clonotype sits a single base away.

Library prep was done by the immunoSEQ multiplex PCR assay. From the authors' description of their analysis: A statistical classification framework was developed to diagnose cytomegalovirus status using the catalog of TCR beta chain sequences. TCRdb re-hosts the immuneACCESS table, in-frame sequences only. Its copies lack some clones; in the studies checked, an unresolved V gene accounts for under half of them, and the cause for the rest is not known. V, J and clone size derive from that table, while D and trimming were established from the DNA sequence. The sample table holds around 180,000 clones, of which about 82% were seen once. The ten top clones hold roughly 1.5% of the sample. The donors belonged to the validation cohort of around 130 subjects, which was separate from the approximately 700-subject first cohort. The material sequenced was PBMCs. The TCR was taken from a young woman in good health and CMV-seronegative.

The sequence in DNA is TGTGCCTTTACGACTAGCGGACGACGGTACGAGCAGTACTTC. Its protein reads: CAFTTSGRRYEQYF. The V and J segments used are TRBV30 and TRBJ2-7, and 9 junctional nucleotides match TRBD2. At the junction V is shortened by 7 bases and J by 4 bases; bases outside the gene matches: 11. The CDR3, cysteine through phenylalanine, is 14 amino acids long. Just CDR3 DNA is preserved here, 42 bases in frame from base 1. CDR1 is given as GTSNPN and CDR2 as SVGIG, both from the germline V gene (reference sequence).